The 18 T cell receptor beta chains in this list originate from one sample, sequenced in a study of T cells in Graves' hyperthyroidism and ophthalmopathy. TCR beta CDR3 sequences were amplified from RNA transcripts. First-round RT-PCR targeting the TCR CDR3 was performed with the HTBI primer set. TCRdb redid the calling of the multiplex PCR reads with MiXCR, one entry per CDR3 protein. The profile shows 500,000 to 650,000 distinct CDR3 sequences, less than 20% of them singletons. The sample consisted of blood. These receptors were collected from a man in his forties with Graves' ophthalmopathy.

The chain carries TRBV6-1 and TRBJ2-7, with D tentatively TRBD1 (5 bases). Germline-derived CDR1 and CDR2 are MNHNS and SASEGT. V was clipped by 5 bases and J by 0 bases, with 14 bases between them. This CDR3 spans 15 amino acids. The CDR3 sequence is CASSYGQGSSYEQYF. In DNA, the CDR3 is TGTGCCAGCAGTTATGGTCAGGGCAGCTCCTACGAGCAGTACTTC.

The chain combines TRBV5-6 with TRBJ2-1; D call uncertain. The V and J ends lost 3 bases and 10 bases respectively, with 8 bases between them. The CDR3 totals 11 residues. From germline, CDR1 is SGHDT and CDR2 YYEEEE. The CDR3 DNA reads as TGTGCCAGCAGCTCTCTTAGGGAGCAGTTCTTC. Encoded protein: CASSSLREQFF. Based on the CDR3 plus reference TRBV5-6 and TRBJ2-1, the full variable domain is DAGVTQSPTHLIKTRGQQVTLRCSPKSGHDTVSWYQQALGQGPQFIFQYYEEEERQRGNFPDRFSGHQFPNYSSELNVNALLLGDSALYLCASSSLREQFFGPGTRLTVL.

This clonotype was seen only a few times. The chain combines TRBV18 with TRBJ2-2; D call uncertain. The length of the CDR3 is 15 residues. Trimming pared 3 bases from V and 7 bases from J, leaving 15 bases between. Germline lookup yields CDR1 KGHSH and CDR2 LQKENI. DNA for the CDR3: TGTGCCAGCTCACCTGAGTTCCTGCTTGGCGGGGAGCTGTTTTTT. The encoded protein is CASSPEFLLGGELFF.

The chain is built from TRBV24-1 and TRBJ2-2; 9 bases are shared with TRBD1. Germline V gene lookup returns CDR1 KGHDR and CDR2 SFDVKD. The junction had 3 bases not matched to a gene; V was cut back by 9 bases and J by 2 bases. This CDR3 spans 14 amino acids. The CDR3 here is CATGQGRNTGELFF. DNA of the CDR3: TGTGCCACCGGACAGGGGAGAAACACCGGGGAGCTGTTTTTT.

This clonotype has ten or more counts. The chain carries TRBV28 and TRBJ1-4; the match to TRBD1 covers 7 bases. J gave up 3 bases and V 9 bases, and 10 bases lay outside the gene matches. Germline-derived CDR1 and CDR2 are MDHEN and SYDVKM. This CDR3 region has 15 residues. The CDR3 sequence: CASFEGASANEKLFF. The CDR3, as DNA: TGTGCCAGTTTCGAGGGGGCGTCGGCTAATGAAAAACTGTTTTTT.

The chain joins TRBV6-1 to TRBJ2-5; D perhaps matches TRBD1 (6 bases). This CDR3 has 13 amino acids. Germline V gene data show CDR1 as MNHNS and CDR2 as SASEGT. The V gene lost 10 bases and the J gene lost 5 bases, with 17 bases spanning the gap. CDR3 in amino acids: CATAVQGRETQYF. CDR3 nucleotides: TGTGCCACCGCAGTACAGGGCCGCGAGACCCAGTACTTC.

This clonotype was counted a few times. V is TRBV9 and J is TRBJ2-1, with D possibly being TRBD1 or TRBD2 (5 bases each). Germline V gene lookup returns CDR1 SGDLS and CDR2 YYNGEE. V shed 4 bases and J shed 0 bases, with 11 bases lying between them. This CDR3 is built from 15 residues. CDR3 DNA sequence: TGTGCCAGCAGCCCCGCAGGGAGCTCCTACAATGAGCAGTTCTTC. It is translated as CASSPAGSSYNEQFF.

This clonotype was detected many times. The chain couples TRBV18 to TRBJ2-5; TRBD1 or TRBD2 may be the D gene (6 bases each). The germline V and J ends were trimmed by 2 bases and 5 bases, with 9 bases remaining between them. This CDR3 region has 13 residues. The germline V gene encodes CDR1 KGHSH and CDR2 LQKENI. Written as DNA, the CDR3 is TGTGCCAGCTCACCATCGGGGGCCGAGACCCAGTACTTC. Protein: CASSPSGAETQYF.

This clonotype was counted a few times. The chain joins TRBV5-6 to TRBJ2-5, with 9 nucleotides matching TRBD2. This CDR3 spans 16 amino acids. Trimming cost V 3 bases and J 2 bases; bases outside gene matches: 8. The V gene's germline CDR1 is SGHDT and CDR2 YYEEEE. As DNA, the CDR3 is TGTGCCAGCAGCTGGTTTAGCGGGAGTGGGCAAGAGACCCAGTACTTC. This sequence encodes CASSWFSGSGQETQYF.

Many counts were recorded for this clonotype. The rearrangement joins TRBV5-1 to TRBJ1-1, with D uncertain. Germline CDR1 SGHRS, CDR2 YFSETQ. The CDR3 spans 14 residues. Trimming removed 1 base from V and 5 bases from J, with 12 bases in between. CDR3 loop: CASSLNSGVTEAFF. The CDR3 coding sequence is TGCGCCAGCAGCTTGAACTCCGGGGTGACTGAAGCTTTCTTT.

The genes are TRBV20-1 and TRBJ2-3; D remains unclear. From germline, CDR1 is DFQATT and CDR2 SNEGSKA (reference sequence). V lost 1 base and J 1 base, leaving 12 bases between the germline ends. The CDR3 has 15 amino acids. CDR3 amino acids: CSARGQLTGTDTQYF. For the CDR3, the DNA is TGCAGTGCTAGAGGACAACTTACTGGCACAGATACGCAGTATTTT.

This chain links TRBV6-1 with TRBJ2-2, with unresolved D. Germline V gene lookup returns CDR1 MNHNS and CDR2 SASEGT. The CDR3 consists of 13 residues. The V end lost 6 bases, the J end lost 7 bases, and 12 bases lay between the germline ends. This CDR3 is CASSLIAFGELFF. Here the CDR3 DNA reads TGTGCCAGCAGCCTCATAGCTTTCGGGGAGCTGTTTTTT.

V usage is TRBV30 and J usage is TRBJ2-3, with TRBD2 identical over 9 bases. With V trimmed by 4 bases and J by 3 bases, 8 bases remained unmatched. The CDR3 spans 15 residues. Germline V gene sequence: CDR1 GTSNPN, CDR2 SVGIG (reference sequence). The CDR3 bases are TGTGCCTGGACTACGCCTAGCGGGAAGACAGATACGCAGTATTTT. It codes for CAWTTPSGKTDTQYF.

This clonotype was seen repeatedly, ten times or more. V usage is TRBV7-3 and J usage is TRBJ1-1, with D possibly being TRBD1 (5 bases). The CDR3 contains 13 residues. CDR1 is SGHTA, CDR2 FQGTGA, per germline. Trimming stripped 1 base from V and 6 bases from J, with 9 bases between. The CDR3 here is CASSLIGGSEAFF. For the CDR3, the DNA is TGTGCCAGCAGCTTAATCGGGGGGTCTGAAGCTTTCTTT.

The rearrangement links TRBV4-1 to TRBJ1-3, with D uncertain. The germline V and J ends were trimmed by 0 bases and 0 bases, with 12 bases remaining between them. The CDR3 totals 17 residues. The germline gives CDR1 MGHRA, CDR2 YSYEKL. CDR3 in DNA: TGCGCCAGCAGCCAAGAAGGAGGGAGATCCTCTGGAAACACCATATATTTT. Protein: CASSQEGGRSSGNTIYF.

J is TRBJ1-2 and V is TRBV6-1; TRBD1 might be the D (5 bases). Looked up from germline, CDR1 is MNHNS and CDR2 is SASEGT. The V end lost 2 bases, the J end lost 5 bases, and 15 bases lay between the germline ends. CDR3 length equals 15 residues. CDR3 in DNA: TGTGCCAGCAGTGAAAGGGGCGGGATTTCGTATGGCTACACCTTC. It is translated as CASSERGGISYGYTF.

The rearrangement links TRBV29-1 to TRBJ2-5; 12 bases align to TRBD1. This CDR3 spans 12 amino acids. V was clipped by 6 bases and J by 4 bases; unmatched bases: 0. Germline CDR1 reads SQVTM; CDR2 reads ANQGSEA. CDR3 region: CSVGQGAETQYF. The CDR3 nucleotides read TGCAGCGTGGGACAGGGGGCAGAGACCCAGTACTTC.

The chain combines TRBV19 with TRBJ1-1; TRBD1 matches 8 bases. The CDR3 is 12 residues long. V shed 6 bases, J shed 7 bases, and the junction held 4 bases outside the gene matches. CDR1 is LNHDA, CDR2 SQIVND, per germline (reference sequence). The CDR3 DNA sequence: TGTGCCAGTAGCAGGACAGGGCTTGAAGCTTTCTTT. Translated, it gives CASSRTGLEAFF.